Below, one T cell receptor beta chain is given with its context. This clonotype was seen a handful of times. Its binding antigen is unknown. Base-call qualities are not available, and no considerably larger clone is one nucleotide away. CDR1 SGHRS and CDR2 YFSETQ are derived from the germline V gene. V and J are trimmed by 0 bases and 5 bases, and the gene matches miss 9 bases of the junction. The CDR3, from cysteine to phenylalanine, totals 18 residues. Only the CDR3 part of the read is kept: 54 bases, read in frame from the first base. Taken with the paper, the label for time point translates to: after trial treatment. In the paper's terms, the treatment or condition label means: LDRT plus nivolumab, ipilimumab, low-dose cyclophosphamide and aspirin (RACIN trial). The donors took part in RACIN, a single-arm, phase I, dose-escalation trial that combined nivolumab, ipilimumab, aspirin, low-dose cyclophosphamide and low-dose radiotherapy. Patients with advanced, TIL-negative solid tumors were considered eligible.

Sequenced on an Illumina HiSeq 2500. To make first-strand cDNA, Superscript III was used along with a set of TRAV- and TRBV-specific primers so that both the TCRalpha and TCRbeta chains were covered. TCRs were amplified for about 20 PCR cycles with Phusion, using a constant-region primer paired with the adapter attached to the V primers. Amplification of the isolated mRNA was done with the MessageAmp II aRNA Amplification Kit, which involved a roughly 17-hour in vitro transcription at 37 degrees C. mRNA for TCR sequencing was isolated with the Dynabeads mRNA DIRECT Purification Kit. Indexed Illumina adapters were added in a second Phusion PCR of approximately 25 cycles, after which AMPure XP beads were used to purify the products. The study's own analysis went as follows. Using custom Perl scripts, TCR sequences encoding the same protein were pooled, out-of-frame sequences were removed, and the abundance of each clonotype was computed. The analysis excluded TCR sequences that were supported by just one read. The metrics used to describe the repertoires included Shannon entropy, Gini index, clonality, richness, and the frequency of TCRs shared between repertoires. TCRdb passed the public sequencing reads through fastp at Q25 and MiXCR, retaining productive beta sequences. Rows with one shared CDR3 protein collapse into an entry with the most common genes and DNA. These V and J calls rely on TCRdb rather than the paper's analysis. Here the sample has roughly 56,000 distinct CDR3 sequences; about 23% occur a single time. The ten largest clones add up to around 7% of the sample.

This sample was taken from a study of low-dose radiotherapy and immunotherapy resistance in tumors (dated by TCRdb to between 2021 and 2022). For the wider study: Cohort 1 received 0.5 Gy per fraction every 2 weeks, with a prescribed total PTV dose of 6.5 Gy. Patients in Cohort 2 were given 1 Gy per fraction every two weeks, for a total of 13 Gy across 26 weeks. Nivolumab was administered intravenously as a 240 mg flat dose every two weeks, and ipilimumab was administered intravenously at 1 mg/kg every six weeks. Cyclophosphamide 200 mg/m2 was administered intravenously every two weeks, one day before each radiation and immunotherapy administration. Starting on cycle 1 day 1, patients took 300 mg of aspirin by mouth once a day for four cycles. Trial participants were not randomized into treatment groups. Eight patients were included in the translational analysis, namely three from the first dose cohort plus the first five from the second dose cohort.

Here the sequenced sample was PBMCs, taken after low-dose radiotherapy plus immunotherapy. The sequence links TRBV5-1 to TRBJ2-7; TRBD2 lines up with 15 middle nucleotides. The receptor comes from a male donor with prostate cancer. The CDR3: CASSLESSRTSGRDEQYF. At the DNA level, the sequence is TGCGCCAGCAGCTTGGAGTCCTCCAGGACTAGCGGGAGGGACGAGCAGTACTTC. When the CDR3 is completed using the reference TRBV5-1 and TRBJ2-7 genes on either side, the full variable domain is KAGVTQTPRYLIKTRGQQVTLSCSPISGHRSVSWYQQTPGQGLQFLFEYFSETQRNKGNFPGRFSGRQFSNSRSEMNVSTLELGDSALYLCASSLESSRTSGRDEQYFGPGTRLTVT.